This entry lists 28 T cell receptor beta chains sequenced from one sample in a study of CD8 T cells in ankylosing spondylitis. Study results and caveats: Eight highly homologous variants made up a TCR beta motif, and this motif appeared characteristic of ankylosing spondylitis blood.

Via MiXCR, TCRdb re-called the 5' RACE reads, giving one row per CDR3 protein. Of more than 300,000 distinct CDR3 sequences detected, approximately 8% appear once; the ten largest clones hold roughly 15%. No antigen has been assigned to these receptors. Sequencing was performed on blood, either unsorted or a sorted T cell fraction (not recorded which). The receptors derive from a male donor with ankylosing spondylitis.

The rearrangement links TRBV5-1 to TRBJ2-5, with D unclear. Germline loops: CDR1 SGHRS, CDR2 YFSETQ. The CDR3 runs to 14 residues. V was cut by 7 bases and J by 2 bases, with 15 bases left in between. CDR3 amino acids: CASSGRRGQETQYF. CDR3 coding DNA: TGCGCCAGCTCCGGCCGGCGTGGGCAAGAGACCCAGTACTTC.

This clonotype was detected only a few times. The chain joins TRBV15 to TRBJ2-3; D perhaps matches TRBD1 (7 bases). This CDR3 has 13 amino acids. V was trimmed by 4 bases and J by 6 bases, leaving 11 bases between them. Germline CDR1 and CDR2: LNHNV and YYDKDF (reference sequence). The CDR3 nucleotides are TGTGCCACCAGCACCAGGGGGGCCGATACGCAGTATTTT. Residues: CATSTRGADTQYF.

This clonotype has just a few counts. The chain couples TRBV3-1 to TRBJ1-1, with D perhaps matching TRBD1 (5 bases). The V gene lost 4 bases and the J gene lost 8 bases, with 17 bases spanning the gap. This CDR3 contains 14 residues. Germline-derived CDR1 and CDR2 are LGHDT and YNNKEL (reference sequence). The CDR3 nucleotides read TGTGCCAGCAGCCCCAGTGGGGGGAACAGGGAAGCTTTCTTT. The encoded protein is CASSPSGGNREAFF.

This clonotype was counted only a few times. The genes are TRBV14 and TRBJ2-5, with no clear D. V lost 1 base, J lost 7 bases, and 19 bases lay in between. The CDR3 contains 16 residues. Germline values: CDR1 SGHDN, CDR2 FVKESK. CDR3 bases: TGTGCCAGCAGCCAAGGTTCGGCCTTCTGGGAAGCGACCCAGTACTTC. Its translation: CASSQGSAFWEATQYF. The whole variable domain, filled in from reference TRBV14 and TRBJ2-5, reads EAGVTQFPSHSVIEKGQTVTLRCDPISGHDNLYWYRRVMGKEIKFLLHFVKESKQDESGMPNNRFLAERTGGTYSTLKVQPAELEDSGVYFCASSQGSAFWEATQYFGPGTRLLVL.

This chain connects TRBV28 to TRBJ2-5, with TRBD2 identical over 12 bases. Germline V lookup: CDR1 MDHEN, CDR2 SYDVKM. Trimming at V came to 5 bases and at J to 6 bases, leaving 7 bases not matched to a gene. This CDR3 contains 15 residues. The CDR3 is CASSIGLAGIKTQYF. The CDR3 DNA is TGTGCCAGCAGTATTGGACTAGCGGGAATAAAGACCCAGTACTTC.

This chain uses TRBV20-1 with TRBJ2-6; 7 bases align to TRBD2. From germline, CDR1 is DFQATT and CDR2 SNEGSKA (reference sequence). V lost 0 bases and J lost 0; bases outside the gene matches: 11. The CDR3 has 19 amino acids. The CDR3 sequence: CSARDQGGLKSSGANVLTF. In DNA form, the CDR3 reads TGCAGTGCTAGAGATCAGGGAGGGCTAAAGAGCTCTGGGGCCAACGTCCTGACTTTC.

This clonotype was counted between two and nine times. The rearrangement links TRBV28 to TRBJ1-5; no clear D. V lost 7 bases to trimming and J lost 3 bases, with 7 bases between them. Germline V lookup: CDR1 MDHEN, CDR2 SYDVKM. The CDR3 loop spans 12 amino acids. The CDR3, as DNA: TGTGCCAGCACTGACAACAATCAGCCCCAGCATTTT. It codes for CASTDNNQPQHF.

V gene TRBV7-9 combines with J gene TRBJ2-5, with D uncertain. V shed 1 base and J shed 5 bases, with 14 bases lying between them. Germline loops: CDR1 SEHNR, CDR2 FQNEAQ (reference sequence). The CDR3 has 15 residues. CDR3 in amino acids: CASSLVRQSGETQYF. In DNA, the CDR3 is TGTGCCAGCAGCTTAGTGCGGCAGTCTGGGGAGACCCAGTACTTC.

Many counts were recorded for this clonotype. The chain is built from TRBV12-3 or TRBV12-4 and TRBJ2-1; either TRBD1 or TRBD2 may supply D (6 bases each). The CDR3 has 15 residues. V gave up 5 bases and J gave up 5 bases, with 16 bases separating them. CDR3 sequence reads: CASSLQGGLNNEQFF. The CDR3 DNA is TGTGCCAGCAGTCTACAGGGAGGCTTAAACAATGAGCAGTTCTTC.

The J gene is TRBJ2-5, the V gene TRBV4-1; D may be TRBD1 or TRBD2 (5 bases each). CDR1 is MGHRA, CDR2 YSYEKL, per germline. With 1 base removed from V and 5 bases from J, the gap between germline ends came to 11 bases. This CDR3 is 14 amino acids long. The CDR3 protein is CASSQALGTETQYF. In DNA, the CDR3 is TGCGCCAGCAGCCAAGCACTGGGGACGGAGACCCAGTACTTC.

The chain has TRBV28 and TRBJ2-7; a weak D match, TRBD2 (5 bases). The V and J ends lost 5 bases and 6 bases respectively, with 17 bases between them. The germline V gene encodes CDR1 MDHEN and CDR2 SYDVKM. The CDR3 loop spans 14 amino acids. Here the CDR3 DNA reads TGTGCCAGCAGTCCTCTTGGAGGCACTGTCGAGCAGTACTTC. Translation: CASSPLGGTVEQYF.

This clonotype was picked up a small number of times. This sequence joins TRBV5-1 and TRBJ2-3; D unresolved. This CDR3 region has 15 residues. From germline, CDR1 is SGHRS and CDR2 YFSETQ. Trimming shortened V by 0 bases and J by 2 bases, and 10 bases separated the two germline ends. The CDR3 loop reads CASSLDSPDTDTQYF. For the CDR3, the DNA is TGCGCCAGCAGCTTGGACTCACCGGACACAGATACGCAGTATTTT.

The chain links TRBV5-6 to TRBJ2-5; the match to TRBD1 covers 8 bases. The CDR3 runs to 15 residues. Germline CDR1 reads SGHDT; CDR2 reads YYEEEE. The trim removed 4 bases at V and 4 bases at J, leaving 9 bases unmatched. CDR3: CASSMDREVGETQYF. In DNA form, the CDR3 reads TGTGCCAGCAGCATGGACAGGGAGGTCGGAGAGACCCAGTACTTC.

The chain employs TRBV7-9 and TRBJ2-3; D perhaps matches TRBD2 (5 bases). The CDR3 contains 15 residues. Germline V CDR1 and CDR2: SEHNR, FQNEAQ (reference sequence). Deletions cut 5 bases from V and 4 bases from J, with 16 bases between. The CDR3 loop is CASSRLAQEADTQYF. The CDR3 nucleotides are TGTGCCAGCAGCCGGCTTGCTCAGGAGGCAGATACGCAGTATTTT.

This clonotype was picked up many times. The chain recombines TRBV12-3 or TRBV12-4 with TRBJ1-2, with D perhaps matching TRBD1 (5 bases). V was trimmed by 3 bases and J by 6 bases, leaving 14 bases between them. The CDR3 extends over 14 amino acids. DNA of the CDR3: TGTGCCAGCAGTTTCGAATATGGGACCCATGGCTACACCTTC. This sequence encodes CASSFEYGTHGYTF.

As to this clonotype: Germline is not matched at one junction end, which may reflect a read error. The J gene is TRBJ2-5, the V gene TRBV20-1; 12 nucleotides agree with TRBD2. The CDR3 consists of 13 residues. Germline V gene data show CDR1 as DFQATT and CDR2 as SNEGSKA (reference sequence). DNA for the CDR3: TGCAGTGCTAGGGAGGGACTAGCGGGCCCGACAAGTTTC. This translates into CSAREGLAGPTSF.

This clonotype occurred a few times. Here the CDR3 DNA reads TGTGCCAGCAGCTATACTATGGACAGGGTCTACGAGCAGTACTTC. Translating it yields CASSYTMDRVYEQYF. V usage is TRBV7-6 and J usage is TRBJ2-7; TRBD1 aligns across 8 bases. V was clipped by 4 bases and J by 3 bases; unmatched bases: 8. The CDR3 is made up of 15 amino acids. Germline CDR1 reads SGHVS; CDR2 reads FNYEAQ.

This clonotype appeared many times. This chain connects TRBV5-6 to TRBJ1-1; D is ambiguous. The CDR3 runs 16 residues. Germline V CDR1 and CDR2: SGHDT, YYEEEE. V was trimmed by 0 bases and J by 0 bases, leaving 12 bases between them. As DNA, the CDR3 is TGTGCCAGCAGCTTGGGGTTGGGCCCCCTGAACACTGAAGCTTTCTTT. Its protein product is CASSLGLGPLNTEAFF.

The chain links TRBV7-3 to TRBJ1-2; D is unresolved. The germline V and J ends were trimmed by 1 base and 8 bases, with 17 bases remaining between them. Per the germline V gene, CDR1 is SGHTA and CDR2 is FQGTGA. CDR3 size: 15 residues. In DNA, the CDR3 is TGTGCCAGCAGCTTAATGGCAGCCACTACGGAAGGCTACACCTTC. It codes for CASSLMAATTEGYTF.

This clonotype was detected a few times. The chain links TRBV6-5 to TRBJ2-1; 11 bases align to TRBD2. J gave up 7 bases and V 4 bases, and 9 bases lay outside the gene matches. The CDR3 sequence is 16 residues long. Germline assignment: CDR1 MNHEY and CDR2 SVGAGI. CDR3 in amino acids: CASSFLSGRARNEQFF. The DNA of the CDR3 is TGTGCCAGCAGTTTCCTTAGCGGGAGGGCCCGGAATGAGCAGTTCTTC.

The table lists this clonotype with a few counts. The chain carries TRBV7-9 and TRBJ1-4; 9 bases align to TRBD1. This CDR3 is built from 14 residues. Trimming removed 6 bases from V and 8 bases from J; junction bases left unmatched: 7. The V gene's germline CDR1 is SEHNR and CDR2 FQNEAQ (reference sequence). CDR3 nucleotides: TGTGCCAGCAGTCCCGAAGGGACAGGGGAAAAACTGTTTTTT. Its translation is CASSPEGTGEKLFF.

The V and J genes are TRBV6-5 and TRBJ2-2, with a tentative D call TRBD1 (8 bases). This CDR3 is built from 16 residues. From germline, CDR1 is MNHEY and CDR2 SVGAGI. The V gene lost 0 bases and the J gene lost 6 bases, with 14 bases spanning the gap. The CDR3 region has the DNA TGTGCCAGCAGTTACTCGACAGGGGAGGGGGCCGGGGAGCTGTTTTTT. Its protein product is CASSYSTGEGAGELFF.

This clonotype was picked up a small number of times. This chain links TRBV5-1 with TRBJ2-7, with D unresolved. Germline CDR1 is SGHRS and CDR2 is YFSETQ. The CDR3 length is 14 residues. Trimming cost V 0 bases and J 2 bases, with 9 bases left between them. The CDR3 DNA follows: TGCGCCAGCAGCTTGGGGGTTAGTCCCTACGAGCAGTACTTC. Translating gives CASSLGVSPYEQYF.

This clonotype occurred a few times. The chain combines TRBV7-9 with TRBJ2-7; D perhaps matches TRBD1 (5 bases). Germline V gene data show CDR1 as SEHNR and CDR2 as FQNEAQ (reference sequence). The CDR3 spans 14 residues. V dropped 4 bases and J dropped 1 base, with 11 bases sitting between them. The CDR3, as DNA: TGTGCCAGCAGCTCCCGTGGGGCTTCCTACGAGCAGTACTTC. It specifies CASSSRGASYEQYF.

CDR3 amino acids: CASSNASGRTYEQYF. The CDR3 DNA sequence: TGTGCCAGCAGCAACGCTAGCGGGAGGACCTACGAGCAGTACTTC. The V call is TRBV21-1, the J call TRBJ2-7; the tabulated D call, TRBD2, remains unverified against the DNA. TRBV21-1 is recorded as a pseudogene. The CDR3 length is 15 residues.

This chain joins TRBV3-1 and TRBJ2-7, with D possibly being TRBD1 (5 bases). From germline, CDR1 is LGHDT and CDR2 YNNKEL (reference sequence). This CDR3 comprises 14 residues. Trimming took off 0 bases at V and 5 bases at J, with 11 bases between the two ends. CDR3 coding DNA: TGTGCCAGCAGCCAAGAAGGGGCCTGGGACGAGCAGTACTTC. Amino acid sequence: CASSQEGAWDEQYF.

This clonotype was counted between two and nine times. The chain employs TRBV4-3 and TRBJ2-5, with D uncertain. CDR3 length: 15 amino acids. Trimming took 0 bases from V and 4 from J, leaving 12 bases between them. Germline V lookup: CDR1 LGHNA, CDR2 YSLEER. The CDR3 region is CASSQDPQWGETQYF. The CDR3 DNA is TGCGCCAGCAGCCAAGATCCGCAGTGGGGAGAGACCCAGTACTTC.

The rearrangement joins TRBV5-1 to TRBJ2-7, with 8 bases matching TRBD1. V was pared by 5 bases and J by 0 bases, with 13 bases of the junction left unmatched. In germline, CDR1 is SGHRS, CDR2 YFSETQ. There are 17 residues in the CDR3. The CDR3 DNA follows: TGCGCCAGCAGTTTAGACCCTCCGGGACAGGTCTCCTACGAGCAGTACTTC. Encoded protein: CASSLDPPGQVSYEQYF.